Here is one TCR beta chain with its context. Its antigen is still unknown. These data belong to a study of cytomegalovirus exposure and HLA in healthy donors. Profiling relied on immunoSEQ multiplex PCR, and the TCRdb table lists in-frame clones only, not all of them. The sample lists some 320,000 clones; approximately 90% were seen once. Study-wide findings and caveats: Overall, roughly 170 TCR beta chains were annotated as cytomegalovirus-associated.

This clonotype originated in a woman aged 25 to 39 in good health and CMV-seropositive. Sequences were obtained from PBMCs.

CDR3 in amino acids: CASSLGFPIQPQHF. Written as DNA, the CDR3 is TGTGCCAGCAGTTTAGGGTTCCCTATTCAGCCCCAGCATTTT. The chain joins TRBV27 to TRBJ1-5; D is ambiguous. Looked up from germline, CDR1 is MNHEY and CDR2 is SMNVEV (reference sequence). Between the trimmed V and J ends, which lost 2 bases and 6 bases, there was a span of 11 bases. The CDR3 has 14 amino acids.